The entry below gives a single T cell receptor (beta chain) sequence along with its context. Expressed TCRB transcripts were sequenced because the isolated RNA had all been reverse transcribed beforehand. Assay: immunoSEQ multiplex PCR; the TCRdb copy retains only in-frame clones and omits some. Of hundreds of thousands of clones detected, roughly 15% appear once; the ten largest clones hold roughly 0.025%. This entry comes from a study of beta chain features in type 1 diabetes. This clonotype was obtained from a woman aged 18 to 35 in good health. Sequences were obtained from naive CD4+ T cells from blood.

CDR3 sequence (DNA): TGTGCCAGCAGCTTAAGTCCGGGGCGTTATGGGGGCTACACCTTC. Encoded protein: CASSLSPGRYGGYTF. The chain joins TRBV7-2 to TRBJ1-2; D is perhaps TRBD1 (5 bases). The ends were cut back, 2 bases at V and 8 bases at J, with 18 bases in the middle. The CDR3 is 15 amino acids. The germline gives CDR1 SGHTA, CDR2 FQGNSA.